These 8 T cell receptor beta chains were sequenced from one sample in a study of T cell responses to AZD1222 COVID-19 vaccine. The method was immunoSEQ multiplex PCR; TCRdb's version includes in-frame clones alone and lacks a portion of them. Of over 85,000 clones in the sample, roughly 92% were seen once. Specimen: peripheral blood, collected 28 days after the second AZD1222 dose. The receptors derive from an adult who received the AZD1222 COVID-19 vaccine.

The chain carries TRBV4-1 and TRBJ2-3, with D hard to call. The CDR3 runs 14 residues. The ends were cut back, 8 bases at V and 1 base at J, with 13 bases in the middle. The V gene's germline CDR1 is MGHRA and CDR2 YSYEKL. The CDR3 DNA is TGCGCCAGCCGCCTGTTGGGTGGCACAGATACGCAGTATTTT. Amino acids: CASRLLGGTDTQYF.

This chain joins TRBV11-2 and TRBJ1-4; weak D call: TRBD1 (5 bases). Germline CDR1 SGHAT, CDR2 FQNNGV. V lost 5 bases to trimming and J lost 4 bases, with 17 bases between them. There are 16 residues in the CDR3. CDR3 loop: CASSPPGLLGNEKLFF. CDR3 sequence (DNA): TGTGCCAGCAGCCCACCGGGACTGTTGGGTAATGAAAAACTGTTTTTT.

CDR3 in amino acids: CASSLQGGGGEKLFF. Written as DNA, the CDR3 is TGTGCCAGCAGCTTACAAGGGGGCGGTGGTGAAAAACTGTTTTTT. V is TRBV7-9 and J is TRBJ1-4; TRBD1 aligns across 7 bases. This CDR3 has 15 amino acids. The junction had 7 bases not matched to a gene; V was cut back by 2 bases and J by 7 bases. Germline-derived CDR1 and CDR2 are SEHNR and FQNEAQ (reference sequence).

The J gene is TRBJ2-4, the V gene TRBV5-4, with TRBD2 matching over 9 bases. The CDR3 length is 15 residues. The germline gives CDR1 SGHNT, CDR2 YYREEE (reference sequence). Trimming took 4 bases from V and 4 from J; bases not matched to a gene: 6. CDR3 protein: CASSMSGGLKNIQYF. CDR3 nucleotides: TGTGCCAGCAGCATGAGCGGGGGGTTAAAAAACATTCAGTACTTC.

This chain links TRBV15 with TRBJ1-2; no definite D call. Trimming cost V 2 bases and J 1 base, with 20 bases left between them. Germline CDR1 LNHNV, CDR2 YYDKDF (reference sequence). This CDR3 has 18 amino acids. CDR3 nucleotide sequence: TGTGCCACCAGCAGACCTATTTTGGAAGTGCCCTTTAACTATGGCTACACCTTC. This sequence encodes CATSRPILEVPFNYGYTF.

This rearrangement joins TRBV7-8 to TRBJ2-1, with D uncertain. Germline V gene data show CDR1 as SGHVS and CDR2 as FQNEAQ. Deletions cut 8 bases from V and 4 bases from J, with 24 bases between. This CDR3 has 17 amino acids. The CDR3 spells CASVPLGSPATYNEQFF. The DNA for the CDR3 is TGTGCCAGCGTCCCCCTCGGTAGCCCGGCAACTTACAATGAGCAGTTCTTC.

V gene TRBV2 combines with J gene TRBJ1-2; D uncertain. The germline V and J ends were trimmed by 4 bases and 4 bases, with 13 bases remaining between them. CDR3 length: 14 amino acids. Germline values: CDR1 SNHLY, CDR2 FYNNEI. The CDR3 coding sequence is TGTGCCAGCAGTGGCGGTTCGGAAAGCTATGGCTACACCTTC. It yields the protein CASSGGSESYGYTF.

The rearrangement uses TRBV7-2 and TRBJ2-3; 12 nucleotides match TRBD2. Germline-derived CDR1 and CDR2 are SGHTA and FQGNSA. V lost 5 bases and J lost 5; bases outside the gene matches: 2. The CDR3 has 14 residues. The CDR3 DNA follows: TGTGCCAGCAGCGTGGGACTAGCGGGAGATACGCAGTATTTT. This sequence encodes CASSVGLAGDTQYF.